The present entry profiles one TCR beta chain with its context. Its antigen remains unidentified. Clones were read by immunoSEQ multiplex PCR, and TCRdb kept only the in-frame ones, dropping some. This sample has fewer than 150,000 clones, with roughly 86% found just once. This sample is part of a study of T cell responses to AZD1222 COVID-19 vaccine. The study, taken as a whole, reports: It should be noted that donors were predominantly white British and more often female, and clonal diversity was possibly underestimated.

The sequence derives from an adult who received the AZD1222 COVID-19 vaccine. The material was peripheral blood, obtained 28 days after the second AZD1222 dose.

The chain's CDR3 is CASSFQGGETQYF. Here the CDR3 DNA reads TGTGCCAGCAGTTTTCAGGGTGGAGAGACCCAGTACTTC. The chain has TRBV12-3 or TRBV12-4 and TRBJ2-5; tentatively, D is TRBD1 (5 bases). Trimming pared 3 bases from V and 4 bases from J, leaving 9 bases between. CDR3 size: 13 residues.